These 25 T cell receptor beta chains originate from one sample sequenced in a study of cytomegalovirus exposure and HLA in healthy donors. A multiplex PCR was run with 60 Vbeta primers and 13 Jbeta primers. Profiled with immunoSEQ multiplex PCR; TCRdb holds only in-frame clones, not every one. Altogether about 120,000 clones are present, over 60% being singletons, with the ten largest covering roughly 3.5%. The specimen was PBMCs. These receptors were obtained from a human donor in good health.

This clone has only a few counts. The J gene is TRBJ2-2, the V gene TRBV19; the D gene is possibly TRBD1 (6 bases). Germline CDR1 reads LNHDA; CDR2 reads SQIVND (reference sequence). The CDR3 is made up of 15 amino acids. Trimming removed 5 bases from V and 4 bases from J, with 14 bases in between. The CDR3 here is CASSGVWGRTGELFF. CDR3 nucleotides: TGTGCCAGTAGTGGGGTCTGGGGGCGCACCGGGGAGCTGTTTTTT.

V usage is TRBV30 and J usage is TRBJ1-1; 7 bases line up with TRBD1. V lost 3 bases and J lost 1; bases outside the gene matches: 5. Germline V gene lookup returns CDR1 GTSNPN and CDR2 SVGIG (reference sequence). The CDR3 sequence is 14 residues long. DNA for the CDR3: TGTGCCTGGAGCGGAAACAGGGGGAACACTGAAGCTTTCTTT. This sequence encodes CAWSGNRGNTEAFF.

This sequence joins TRBV28 and TRBJ1-5, with TRBD1 as a possible D gene (6 bases). The CDR3 length is 14 residues. The V end was cut by 5 bases, the J end by 3 bases, with 11 bases between. Germline V gene data show CDR1 as MDHEN and CDR2 as SYDVKM. The CDR3 bases are TGTGCCAGCAGTATAGGACAGAACAATCAGCCCCAGCATTTT. The encoded protein is CASSIGQNNQPQHF. Combining the CDR3 with reference TRBV28 and TRBJ1-5 gives the whole variable domain DVKVTQSSRYLVKRTGEKVFLECVQDMDHENMFWYRQDPGLGLRLIYFSYDVKMKEKGDIPEGYSVSREKKERFSLILESASTNQTSMYLCASSIGQNNQPQHFGDGTRLSIL.

The chain carries TRBV4-2 and TRBJ1-5, with TRBD1 identical over 10 bases. Trimming cost V 4 bases and J 0 bases; bases outside gene matches: 3. The CDR3 runs to 16 residues. Looked up from germline, CDR1 is LGHNA and CDR2 is YNFKEQ. CDR3 loop: CASSPGQGDSNQPQHF. DNA of the CDR3: TGTGCCAGCAGCCCAGGACAGGGGGATAGCAATCAGCCCCAGCATTTT.

J is TRBJ2-7 and V is TRBV29-1; D possibly corresponds to TRBD2 (6 bases). With 6 bases removed from V and 2 bases from J, the gap between germline ends came to 17 bases. This CDR3 is built from 14 residues. Germline loops: CDR1 SQVTM, CDR2 ANQGSEA. CDR3 nucleotide sequence: TGCAGCGTCGGGAAGGTAGCGGTAACCTACGAGCAGTACTTC. Translated: CSVGKVAVTYEQYF.

This chain uses TRBV6-5 with TRBJ2-6; D remains ambiguous. The CDR3 loop spans 15 amino acids. With 6 bases removed from V and 0 bases from J, the gap between germline ends came to 9 bases. The V gene's germline CDR1 is MNHEY and CDR2 SVGAGI. CDR3 coding DNA: TGTGCCAGCAGGTCCGTGAGCTCTGGGGCCAACGTCCTGACTTTC. It yields the protein CASRSVSSGANVLTF.

The chain recombines TRBV19 with TRBJ1-1; 10 bases match TRBD1. V was clipped by 5 bases and J by 1 base; unmatched bases: 13. Germline V gives CDR1 LNHDA, CDR2 SQIVND (reference sequence). This CDR3 is built from 18 residues. The CDR3 loop is CASSLRPGQGKRNTEAFF. The CDR3 DNA follows: TGTGCCAGTAGTCTACGGCCGGGACAGGGGAAACGGAACACTGAAGCTTTCTTT.

The gene calls are TRBV5-1 and TRBJ2-1, with D tentatively TRBD2 (6 bases). The CDR3 runs to 16 residues. V dropped 0 bases and J dropped 3 bases, with 13 bases sitting between them. Per the germline V gene, CDR1 is SGHRS and CDR2 is YFSETQ. The CDR3 is CASSLGAGGGYNEQFF. CDR3 sequence (DNA): TGCGCCAGCAGCTTGGGTGCCGGGGGAGGCTACAATGAGCAGTTCTTC.

The chain combines TRBV7-3 with TRBJ2-5; tentatively, D is TRBD2 (6 bases). Looked up from germline, CDR1 is SGHTA and CDR2 is FQGTGA. The CDR3 is 14 amino acids. The V and J ends lost 3 bases and 4 bases respectively, with 12 bases between them. In nucleotides, the CDR3 is TGTGCCAGCAGCTTCGATCACGGGAGAGAGACCCAGTACTTC. Translating it yields CASSFDHGRETQYF.

The V and J genes are TRBV5-4 and TRBJ2-7; tentatively, D is TRBD1 (6 bases). In germline, CDR1 is SGHNT, CDR2 YYREEE (reference sequence). The CDR3 length is 15 residues. The germline V and J ends were trimmed by 0 bases and 5 bases, with 15 bases remaining between them. CDR3 in DNA: TGTGCCAGCAGCTTGGTTGTGGGAGCAGGGGACGAGCAGTACTTC. Translated, it gives CASSLVVGAGDEQYF.

The chain is built from TRBV10-3 and TRBJ2-3, with D perhaps TRBD2 (6 bases). The V end lost 4 bases, the J end lost 0 bases, and 8 bases lay between the germline ends. CDR1 is ENHRY and CDR2 is SYGVKD in the germline V gene. The CDR3 totals 14 residues. The DNA of the CDR3 is TGTGCCATCAGTGGCGGGGTTAGCACAGATACGCAGTATTTT. Its translation: CAISGGVSTDTQYF.

The V call is TRBV5-1, the J call TRBJ2-1; 10 nucleotides line up with TRBD2. The CDR3 totals 16 residues. Per the germline V gene, CDR1 is SGHRS and CDR2 is YFSETQ. V lost 0 bases, J lost 7 bases, and 7 bases stayed unmatched. CDR3 DNA: TGCGCCAGCAGCTTGGTCCCTAGCGGGAGCGGAAATGAGCAGTTCTTC. Amino acid sequence: CASSLVPSGSGNEQFF.

This chain joins TRBV6-1 and TRBJ1-5, with D possibly matching TRBD1 (6 bases). Trimming pared 6 bases from V and 5 bases from J, leaving 17 bases between. CDR3 length equals 15 residues. Germline values: CDR1 MNHNS, CDR2 SASEGT. CDR3 DNA: TGTGCCAGCAGGGGACCTCAGGGGCTTTATCAGCCCCAGCATTTT. Translated: CASRGPQGLYQPQHF.

The gene calls are TRBV19 and TRBJ1-3; 7 bases are a match to TRBD1. CDR3 length equals 14 residues. With V trimmed by 6 bases and J by 0 bases, 2 bases remained unmatched. Germline lookup yields CDR1 LNHDA and CDR2 SQIVND (reference sequence). This CDR3 reads CASSDRASGNTIYF. CDR3 sequence (DNA): TGTGCCAGTAGCGACAGGGCCTCTGGAAACACCATATATTTT.

The chain uses TRBV11-2 and TRBJ2-7; D gene unclear. The CDR3 length is 15 residues. Germline values: CDR1 SGHAT, CDR2 FQNNGV. The V gene lost 3 bases and the J gene lost 0 bases, with 12 bases spanning the gap. In DNA form, the CDR3 reads TGTGCCAGCAGCTTGGATCCCCGGAGCTCCTACGAGCAGTACTTC. This encodes CASSLDPRSSYEQYF.

The chain has TRBV19 and TRBJ2-5, with 11 bases matching TRBD2. The J call is in doubt because the DNA end fits TRBJ2-7 better. CDR1 and CDR2 (germline): LNHDA, SQIVND (reference sequence). The CDR3 is 15 residues long. CDR3 DNA: TGTGCCAGTAGTACGGGGACTAGCGGACGATACGAGCAGTACTTC. As protein: CASSTGTSGRYEQYF.

This rearrangement joins TRBV28 to TRBJ1-1; D is possibly TRBD1 (5 bases). CDR1 is MDHEN and CDR2 is SYDVKM in the germline V gene. Between the trimmed V and J ends, which lost 2 bases and 4 bases, there was a span of 17 bases. This CDR3 contains 16 residues. The CDR3 coding sequence is TGTGCCAGCAGTTTAACCGCAGGGTTAGTGAGCACTGAAGCTTTCTTT. This gives the protein CASSLTAGLVSTEAFF.

This clone was recorded a few times. The rearrangement uses TRBV4-2 and TRBJ2-2; possibly TRBD2 for D (5 bases). Germline CDR1 reads LGHNA; CDR2 reads YNFKEQ. The CDR3 consists of 15 residues. The V end lost 0 bases, the J end lost 8 bases, and 13 bases lay between the germline ends. The CDR3 region is CASSQERVKAGELFF. CDR3 in DNA: TGTGCCAGCAGCCAAGAGAGGGTGAAAGCGGGGGAGCTGTTTTTT.

The chain joins TRBV10-3 to TRBJ2-7; D might be TRBD2 (5 bases). CDR3 size: 13 residues. Deletions cut 2 bases from V and 2 bases from J, with 7 bases between. Germline V gives CDR1 ENHRY, CDR2 SYGVKD. CDR3 bases: TGTGCCATCAGTGAGGGGAGTACCTACGAGCAGTACTTC. Protein: CAISEGSTYEQYF.

This rearrangement joins TRBV28 to TRBJ2-7, with 7 bases that match TRBD1. This CDR3 is 15 amino acids long. In germline, CDR1 is MDHEN, CDR2 SYDVKM. V lost 7 bases, J lost 3 bases, and 12 bases stayed unmatched. The CDR3 loop is CASTAWTGAVYEQYF. The CDR3 region has the DNA TGTGCCAGCACCGCCTGGACAGGAGCTGTCTACGAGCAGTACTTC.

This chain connects TRBV29-1 to TRBJ2-7, with D perhaps TRBD1 (5 bases). Looked up from germline, CDR1 is SQVTM and CDR2 is ANQGSEA. V lost 1 base and J lost 6, with 13 bases in between. CDR3 size: 13 residues. In DNA form, the CDR3 reads TGCAGCGTTGAAGGACGCAGGGCACGCGAGCAGTACTTC. Protein: CSVEGRRAREQYF.

The rearrangement links TRBV19 to TRBJ2-7, with a tentative D call TRBD2 (7 bases). The germline V and J ends were trimmed by 3 bases and 3 bases, with 15 bases remaining between them. This CDR3 is built from 15 residues. Germline CDR1 is LNHDA and CDR2 is SQIVND (reference sequence). CDR3 sequence (DNA): TGTGCCAGTAGTATTGCCCCCGGGGGGCTCTACGAGCAGTACTTC. Its translation is CASSIAPGGLYEQYF.

The chain employs TRBV4-1 and TRBJ2-5, with TRBD2 matching over 7 bases. V was pared by 4 bases and J by 7 bases, with 12 bases of the junction left unmatched. The CDR3 is made up of 15 amino acids. In germline, CDR1 is MGHRA, CDR2 YSYEKL. The CDR3: CASSPSLADRGTQYF. The CDR3 bases are TGCGCCAGCAGCCCCTCCCTAGCGGACCGCGGGACCCAGTACTTC.

This clone occurred a few times. The V call is TRBV19, the J call TRBJ2-7; TRBD1 is a possible D gene (6 bases). There are 13 residues in the CDR3. Germline V gives CDR1 LNHDA, CDR2 SQIVND (reference sequence). V was shortened by 5 bases and J by 2 bases, with 10 bases between the two germline ends. The CDR3 region has the DNA TGTGCCAGTAGTCACGCAGGGGCCTACGAGCAGTACTTC. This gives the protein CASSHAGAYEQYF.

CDR3 bases: TGTGCCAGCAGCTTGGGGCCCGGGACAGGGGGCGATTACAATGAGCAGTTCTTC. Translation: CASSLGPGTGGDYNEQFF. This chain links TRBV13 with TRBJ2-1, with 12 bases that match TRBD1. The CDR3 runs to 18 residues. Germline V lookup: CDR1 PRHDT, CDR2 FYEKMQ (reference sequence). The V and J ends lost 3 bases and 4 bases, in that order; junction bases with no gene match: 10.